These 29 T cell receptor beta chains were all obtained from the same sample, sequenced in a study of blood T cell repertoires in COVID-19. Some clones are missing from TCRdb's copy, which holds only in-frame ones; the method was immunoSEQ multiplex PCR. The sample holds approximately 270,000 clones, around 89% seen once. The sequencing sample was made of peripheral blood. These receptors all stem from a young man with acute or convalescent COVID-19.

The rearrangement uses TRBV28 and TRBJ1-5; 9 bases are shared with TRBD1. The CDR3 loop spans 16 amino acids. Germline lookup yields CDR1 MDHEN and CDR2 SYDVKM. V trimming: 10 bases; J trimming: 0 bases; junction bases outside the gene matches: 10. This CDR3 is CATLRDRAYSNQPQHF. The DNA of the CDR3 is TGTGCCACCCTCCGGGACAGGGCGTATAGCAATCAGCCCCAGCATTTT.

The DNA for the CDR3 is TGTGCCTGGAGTGTACTCTCAGCGGACTACAATGAGCAGTTCTTC. It encodes CAWSVLSADYNEQFF. The chain employs TRBV30 and TRBJ2-1; D may be TRBD2 (5 bases). This CDR3 region has 15 residues. The germline CDR1 and CDR2 sequences are GTSNPN and SVGIG (reference sequence). The ends were cut back, 0 bases at V and 3 bases at J, with 12 bases in the middle. The full variable domain, with the rest looked up from reference TRBV30 and TRBJ2-1, is SQTIHQWPATLVQPVGSPLSLECTVEGTSNPNLYWYRQAAGRGLQLLFYSVGIGQISSEVPQNLSASRPQDRQFILSSKKLLLSDSGFYLCAWSVLSADYNEQFFGPGTRLTVL.

This chain uses TRBV19 with TRBJ1-1; TRBD1 aligns across 7 bases. The V gene end was trimmed by 3 bases and the J gene end by 10 bases; junction bases not matched to a gene: 8. The germline V gene encodes CDR1 LNHDA and CDR2 SQIVND (reference sequence). The CDR3 has 13 amino acids. CDR3 region: CASSIAQGFPAFF. The CDR3 DNA sequence: TGTGCCAGTAGTATCGCACAGGGGTTTCCAGCTTTCTTT.

The chain has TRBV5-1 and TRBJ1-5; possibly TRBD1 for D (5 bases). This CDR3 has 14 amino acids. CDR1 is SGHRS and CDR2 is YFSETQ in the germline V gene. The V end was cut by 5 bases, the J end by 1 base, with 10 bases between. In DNA form, the CDR3 reads TGCGCCAGCAGACCAGACAGCAGCAATCAGCCCCAGCATTTT. Translating gives CASRPDSSNQPQHF.

The rearrangement uses TRBV30 and TRBJ1-1, with D uncertain. The V end lost 2 bases, the J end lost 11 bases, and 18 bases lay between the germline ends. The CDR3 runs to 13 residues. CDR1 is GTSNPN and CDR2 is SVGIG in the germline V gene (reference sequence). CDR3 DNA sequence: TGTGCCTGGAGTACCCCCATGTCCGGCGGGGCTTTCTTT. Residues: CAWSTPMSGGAFF.

This clone was observed a handful of times. This chain links TRBV27 with TRBJ2-3; no clear D. This CDR3 spans 13 amino acids. The ends were cut back, 7 bases at V and 2 bases at J, with 10 bases in the middle. CDR1 is MNHEY, CDR2 SMNVEV, per germline (reference sequence). The CDR3 coding sequence is TGTGCCAGCAACAGCCGGCTCACAGATACGCAGTATTTT. Translation: CASNSRLTDTQYF.

The chain combines TRBV24-1 with TRBJ2-5, with 9 bases lining up with TRBD1. The germline gives CDR1 KGHDR, CDR2 SFDVKD. The CDR3 contains 16 residues. Losses at the gene ends were 4 bases for V and 1 base for J; bases not matched to a gene: 6. The DNA of the CDR3 is TGTGCCACCAGTGAATCCGGGACAGGGTTCCAAGAGACCCAGTACTTC. As protein: CATSESGTGFQETQYF.

The rearrangement joins TRBV5-4 to TRBJ2-7; a possible D gene is TRBD1 (5 bases). The germline V gene encodes CDR1 SGHNT and CDR2 YYREEE (reference sequence). Between the trimmed V and J ends, which lost 3 bases and 3 bases, there was a span of 13 bases. The CDR3 totals 14 residues. DNA for the CDR3: TGTGCCAGCAGCTCACAAGGGGCCATCTACGAGCAGTACTTC. Amino acids: CASSSQGAIYEQYF.

This chain joins TRBV5-6 and TRBJ2-3; weak D call: TRBD2 (6 bases). This CDR3 spans 16 amino acids. In germline, CDR1 is SGHDT, CDR2 YYEEEE. The V end lost 2 bases, the J end lost 4 bases, and 17 bases lay between the germline ends. The CDR3 reads CASSFGLGGVPDTQYF. CDR3 bases: TGTGCCAGCAGCTTCGGCCTTGGCGGGGTCCCAGATACGCAGTATTTT.

The rearrangement joins TRBV19 to TRBJ1-2; D not resolved. The CDR3 sequence is 14 residues long. Trimming took 3 bases from V and 4 from J, leaving 12 bases between them. The germline V gene encodes CDR1 LNHDA and CDR2 SQIVND (reference sequence). Here the CDR3 reads CASSILGGIYGYTF. The CDR3 nucleotides read TGTGCCAGTAGTATTTTGGGAGGGATCTATGGCTACACCTTC.

This chain joins TRBV19 and TRBJ2-1; D remains unclear. Germline-derived CDR1 and CDR2 are LNHDA and SQIVND (reference sequence). This CDR3 is 14 amino acids long. The germline V and J ends were trimmed by 3 bases and 6 bases, with 12 bases remaining between them. Here the CDR3 reads CASSMRDILNEQFF. In DNA, the CDR3 is TGTGCCAGTAGTATGCGAGATATCCTCAATGAGCAGTTCTTC. Based on the CDR3 plus reference TRBV19 and TRBJ2-1, the full variable domain is DGGITQSPKYLFRKEGQNVTLSCEQNLNHDAMYWYRQDPGQGLRLIYYSQIVNDFQKGDIAEGYSVSREKKESFPLTVTSAQKNPTAFYLCASSMRDILNEQFFGPGTRLTVL.

This clone showed up just once. The chain employs TRBV27 and TRBJ1-2; 9 nucleotides align to TRBD1. The length of the CDR3 is 15 residues. The germline gives CDR1 MNHEY, CDR2 SMNVEV (reference sequence). V shed 6 bases, J shed 4 bases, and the junction held 9 bases outside the gene matches. CDR3 region: CASRGRDRDPYGYTF. The CDR3 DNA sequence: TGTGCCAGCAGGGGCCGGGACAGGGATCCCTATGGCTACACCTTC.

This clone was observed once. The V call is TRBV5-1, the J call TRBJ2-1; 8 bases are a match to TRBD2. Germline V CDR1 and CDR2: SGHRS, YFSETQ. The CDR3 consists of 14 residues. Trimming at V came to 4 bases and at J to 5 bases, leaving 5 bases not matched to a gene. DNA of the CDR3: TGCGCCAGCAGCATCGGGACTAGTAACAATGAGCAGTTCTTC. Protein product: CASSIGTSNNEQFF.

The chain links TRBV18 to TRBJ1-4; tentative D call: TRBD1 (5 bases). CDR1 is KGHSH, CDR2 LQKENI, per germline. CDR3 size: 16 residues. V was cut by 3 bases and J by 0 bases, with 11 bases left in between. CDR3 sequence: CASSPRQLSTNEKLFF. Written as DNA, the CDR3 is TGTGCCAGCTCACCTAGACAGCTATCAACTAATGAAAAACTGTTTTTT.

This rearrangement joins TRBV2 to TRBJ2-3; maybe TRBD2 (5 bases). Trimming left V 6 bases short and J 2 bases short, with 12 bases between. The CDR3 extends over 14 amino acids. Germline assignment: CDR1 SNHLY and CDR2 FYNNEI. The CDR3 region is CASRDGRATDTQYF. CDR3 in DNA: TGTGCCAGCAGGGATGGGCGGGCCACAGATACGCAGTATTTT.

This clone showed up just a few times. The chain joins TRBV9 to TRBJ1-4; D is possibly TRBD1 (5 bases). This CDR3 has 15 amino acids. Deletions cut 4 bases from V and 10 bases from J, with 20 bases between. In germline, CDR1 is SGDLS, CDR2 YYNGEE. DNA of the CDR3: TGTGCCAGCAGCCCGGAGGGACTTAGGAGGGGAAAACTGTTTTTT. Its protein is CASSPEGLRRGKLFF. Variable domain in full (rest from reference TRBV9 and TRBJ1-4): DSGVTQTPKHLITATGQRVTLRCSPRSGDLSVYWYQQSLDQGLQFLIQYYNGEERAKGNILERFSAQQFPDLHSELNLSSLELGDSALYFCASSPEGLRRGKLFFGSGTQLSVL.

V is TRBV6-2 or TRBV6-3 and J is TRBJ2-1; 8 nucleotides match TRBD2. The CDR3 runs 19 residues. CDR1 MNHEY and CDR2 SVGEGT come from the germline V gene. V was pared by 0 bases and J by 3 bases, with 13 bases of the junction left unmatched. The CDR3, as DNA: TGTGCCAGCAGTTACTCGATGTGGCGCTGGGCGGGGGGCTACAATGAGCAGTTCTTC. Protein product: CASSYSMWRWAGGYNEQFF.

The chain recombines TRBV28 with TRBJ2-2; 9 positions agree with TRBD2. The CDR3 consists of 15 residues. The germline gives CDR1 MDHEN, CDR2 SYDVKM. Unmatched junction bases numbered 4, after V lost 6 bases and J lost 2 bases. For the CDR3, the DNA is TGTGCCAGCAGATCGACTAGCGGAAACACCGGGGAGCTGTTTTTT. This codes for CASRSTSGNTGELFF. Using reference TRBV28 and TRBJ2-2 for the parts outside the CDR3, the full variable domain is DVKVTQSSRYLVKRTGEKVFLECVQDMDHENMFWYRQDPGLGLRLIYFSYDVKMKEKGDIPEGYSVSREKKERFSLILESASTNQTSMYLCASRSTSGNTGELFFGEGSRLTVL.

The chain combines TRBV10-3 with TRBJ2-5; TRBD2 might be the D (5 bases). Trimming shortened V by 10 bases and J by 1 base, and 13 bases separated the two germline ends. Germline V lookup: CDR1 ENHRY, CDR2 SYGVKD. This CDR3 has 13 residues. The DNA for the CDR3 is TGTGCCACAGCAGGAGGCAGCCAAGAGACCCAGTACTTC. This translates into CATAGGSQETQYF.

The rearrangement uses TRBV9 and TRBJ1-2, with TRBD1 identical over 11 bases. CDR1 and CDR2 from the germline V gene are SGDLS and YYNGEE. CDR3 length equals 16 residues. Trimming removed 3 bases from V and 4 bases from J; junction bases left unmatched: 8. The CDR3 reads CASSAGQGGISYGYTF. CDR3 nucleotide sequence: TGTGCCAGCAGCGCGGGACAGGGGGGGATCAGCTATGGCTACACCTTC.

CDR3: CASSYSGRGLIQPQHF. CDR3 DNA: TGTGCCAGCAGTTACTCGGGCAGGGGGCTGATTCAGCCCCAGCATTTT. The genes are TRBV6-2 or TRBV6-3 and TRBJ1-5; 8 bases are shared with TRBD1. There are 16 residues in the CDR3. Germline V gene data show CDR1 as MNHEY and CDR2 as SVGEGT. V lost 0 bases and J lost 6; bases outside the gene matches: 7.

V and J are TRBV5-1 and TRBJ2-7; TRBD2 might be the D (5 bases). Trimming removed 2 bases at V and 0 bases at J, with 9 bases between. The germline gives CDR1 SGHRS, CDR2 YFSETQ. The length of the CDR3 is 14 residues. CDR3 sequence: CASSFRRPSYEQYF. CDR3 bases: TGCGCCAGCAGCTTCCGGAGGCCCTCCTACGAGCAGTACTTC. The whole variable domain, filled in from reference TRBV5-1 and TRBJ2-7, reads KAGVTQTPRYLIKTRGQQVTLSCSPISGHRSVSWYQQTPGQGLQFLFEYFSETQRNKGNFPGRFSGRQFSNSRSEMNVSTLELGDSALYLCASSFRRPSYEQYFGPGTRLTVT.

J is TRBJ1-1 and V is TRBV6-5; D uncertain. In germline, CDR1 is MNHEY, CDR2 SVGAGI. This CDR3 is built from 15 residues. Trimming cost V 3 bases and J 1 base, with 12 bases left between them. CDR3 sequence (DNA): TGTGCCAGCAGTTATCGTGTTCCGGGGAACACTGAAGCTTTCTTT. Its protein is CASSYRVPGNTEAFF.

This clone was counted a single time. This chain links TRBV29-1 with TRBJ1-2; 7 positions match TRBD1. The V gene's germline CDR1 is SQVTM and CDR2 ANQGSEA. This CDR3 has 14 residues. Losses at the gene ends were 1 base for V and 3 bases for J; bases not matched to a gene: 5. The CDR3 nucleotides read TGCAGCGTTGAAGGGGGACAGCTATACTATGGCTACACCTTC. This gives the protein CSVEGGQLYYGYTF.

The chain employs TRBV3-1 (or the pseudogene TRBV3-2) and TRBJ1-3; 10 bases are shared with TRBD1. CDR1 is LGHDT, CDR2 YNNKEL, per germline (reference sequence). The CDR3 spans 16 residues. The ends lost 4 bases at V and 3 bases at J; junction bases unmatched: 6. The CDR3 region has the DNA TGTGCCAGCAGCCTCGGACAGGGGGGGCTTGGAAACACCATATATTTT. Translated, it gives CASSLGQGGLGNTIYF.

The rearrangement joins TRBV28 to TRBJ1-1, with a possible D match to TRBD1 (5 bases). Per the germline V gene, CDR1 is MDHEN and CDR2 is SYDVKM. V lost 5 bases and J lost 11, with 18 bases in between. The CDR3 extends over 13 amino acids. The CDR3 region is CASSPPGGSRAFF. In DNA form, the CDR3 reads TGTGCCAGCAGTCCTCCCGGGGGATCTCGGGCTTTCTTT.

The chain carries TRBV7-9 and TRBJ1-1, with D possibly matching TRBD1 (6 bases). CDR3 length equals 13 residues. The germline V and J ends were trimmed by 5 bases and 3 bases, with 10 bases remaining between them. Germline V gene data show CDR1 as SEHNR and CDR2 as FQNEAQ (reference sequence). The CDR3 here is CASSPNRDTEAFF. The CDR3 DNA follows: TGTGCCAGCAGCCCGAACAGGGACACTGAAGCTTTCTTT. The variable domain in full, completed from reference TRBV7-9 and TRBJ1-1, reads DTGVSQNPRHKITKRGQNVTFRCDPISEHNRLYWYRQTLGQGPEFLTYFQNEAQLEKSRLLSDRFSAERPKGSFSTLEIQRTEQGDSAMYLCASSPNRDTEAFFGQGTRLTVV.

A single count supports this clone. This sequence joins TRBV19 and TRBJ2-3; the D gene is possibly TRBD2 (6 bases). The V end lost 6 bases, the J end lost 2 bases, and 15 bases lay between the germline ends. Germline V lookup: CDR1 LNHDA, CDR2 SQIVND (reference sequence). This CDR3 has 15 amino acids. CDR3 DNA: TGTGCCAGTAGCTACCGGGACTTCTACACAGATACGCAGTATTTT. Translated, it gives CASSYRDFYTDTQYF.

In regard to this clone: At one end the junction does not follow the germline gene, possibly because of a read error. The CDR3 loop is CASSPRGAF. CDR3 in DNA: TGTGCCAGCAGTCCCAGGGGAGCCTTT. This rearrangement joins TRBV27 to TRBJ1-1; TRBD1 might be the D (6 bases). This CDR3 has 9 residues. CDR1 and CDR2 from the germline V gene are MNHEY and SMNVEV (reference sequence).